The rows below give T cell receptor beta chains drawn from one sample of a study of T cell responses to AZD1222 COVID-19 vaccine. Produced via immunoSEQ multiplex PCR; TCRdb's table is partial and in-frame only. The table records 130,000 to 150,000 clones, 92% of them present only once. The source was peripheral blood, collected on day 0 of AZD1222 vaccination. The source of these receptors is an adult in good health. Each CDR3 is given with its conserved first and last residue. D genes are given only for firm matches. Clone size, where shown, is once, few, many, or a class for clones that have expanded.

v_call: TRBV11-3
j_call: TRBJ2-1
clone_size: NA
d_call: NA
cdr3_aa: CASSLGGGSSYNEQFF
cdr3_nt: TGTGCCAGCAGCTTAGGGGGAGGCAGCTCCTACAATGAGCAGTTCTTC

v_call: TRBV25-1
j_call: TRBJ2-1
clone_size: NA
d_call: TRBD2
cdr3_aa: CASSQTSIAGGGQFF
cdr3_nt: TGTGCCAGCAGTCAAACGTCGATAGCGGGAGGGGGGCAGTTCTTC

v_call: TRBV30
j_call: TRBJ2-1
clone_size: NA
d_call: TRBD2
cdr3_aa: CAWSLNPSGRIEQFF
cdr3_nt: TGTGCCTGGAGTCTTAATCCTAGCGGGAGGATTGAGCAGTTCTTC

v_call: TRBV4-3
j_call: TRBJ1-2
clone_size: NA
d_call: NA
cdr3_aa: CASSQDLGRYGYTF
cdr3_nt: TGCGCCAGCAGCCAAGATTTGGGTCGCTATGGCTACACCTTC

v_call: TRBV19
j_call: TRBJ1-2
clone_size: NA
d_call: TRBD1
cdr3_aa: CASRQQGAYGYTF
cdr3_nt: TGTGCCAGTAGGCAGCAGGGGGCTTATGGCTACACCTTC

v_call: TRBV19
j_call: TRBJ2-5
clone_size: NA
d_call: TRBD1
cdr3_aa: CASKSTGVETQYF
cdr3_nt: TGTGCCAGTAAATCCACAGGGGTAGAGACCCAGTACTTC

v_call: TRBV7-2
j_call: TRBJ2-3
clone_size: NA
d_call: TRBD2
cdr3_aa: CASSLRGLAGVGVADTQYF
cdr3_nt: TGTGCCAGCAGCTTAAGAGGGCTAGCGGGAGTGGGAGTGGCAGATACGCAGTATTTT

v_call: TRBV3-1/TRBV3-2
j_call: TRBJ2-5
clone_size: once
d_call: TRBD2
cdr3_aa: CASSQDGIAGGTQYF
cdr3_nt: TGTGCCAGCAGCCAAGATGGAATAGCGGGAGGGACCCAGTACTTC

v_call: TRBV7-2
j_call: TRBJ2-1
clone_size: NA
d_call: NA
cdr3_aa: CASSLAFSGRYNEQFF
cdr3_nt: TGTGCCAGCAGCTTAGCGTTCAGCGGACGCTACAATGAGCAGTTCTTC

v_call: TRBV7-6
j_call: TRBJ1-2
clone_size: NA
d_call: NA
cdr3_aa: CASSLEMNNYGYTF
cdr3_nt: TGTGCCAGCAGCTTAGAGATGAATAACTATGGCTACACCTTC

v_call: TRBV28
j_call: TRBJ2-3
clone_size: NA
d_call: TRBD2
cdr3_aa: CASSCLKRECERKDTQYF
cdr3_nt: TGTGCCAGCAGTTGTCTCAAGCGGGAGTGTGAGCGGAAAGATACGCAGTATTTT

v_call: TRBV10-2
j_call: TRBJ1-5
clone_size: once
d_call: NA
cdr3_aa: CASREKVSSNQPQHF
cdr3_nt: TGCGCCAGTCGGGAAAAGGTCAGTAGCAATCAGCCCCAGCATTTT

v_call: TRBV6-5
j_call: TRBJ1-2
clone_size: NA
d_call: NA
cdr3_aa: CASSYGREGYGYTF
cdr3_nt: TGTGCCAGCAGTTACGGCAGGGAGGGCTATGGCTACACCTTC

v_call: TRBV6-2/TRBV6-3
j_call: TRBJ1-3
clone_size: NA
d_call: NA
cdr3_aa: CASSSGGTGGNTIYF
cdr3_nt: TGTGCCAGCAGTTCGGGAGGCACCGGTGGAAACACCATATATTTT

v_call: TRBV9
j_call: TRBJ2-2
clone_size: NA
d_call: NA
cdr3_aa: CASSVEGGDAGELFF
cdr3_nt: TGTGCCAGCAGCGTAGAGGGAGGTGACGCAGGGGAGCTGTTTTTT

v_call: TRBV7-7
j_call: TRBJ2-1
clone_size: NA
d_call: TRBD2
cdr3_aa: CASSLAGTSGSRVAYNEQFF
cdr3_nt: TGTGCCAGCAGCTTAGCCGGGACTAGCGGGAGTCGAGTCGCCTACAATGAGCAGTTCTTC

v_call: TRBV25-1
j_call: TRBJ1-3
clone_size: NA
d_call: NA
cdr3_aa: CASSAGDRNTIYF
cdr3_nt: TGTGCCAGCAGTGCAGGGGACCGAAACACCATATATTTT

v_call: TRBV7-9
j_call: TRBJ1-4
clone_size: NA
d_call: NA
cdr3_aa: CASSPDLPRPDEKLFF
cdr3_nt: TGTGCCAGCAGCCCCGACCTGCCCCGGCCGGACGAAAAACTGTTTTTT

v_call: TRBV11-2
j_call: TRBJ2-1
clone_size: NA
d_call: NA
cdr3_aa: CASSPASYNEQFF
cdr3_nt: TGTGCCAGCAGCCCGGCCTCCTACAATGAGCAGTTCTTC

v_call: TRBV14
j_call: TRBJ2-2
clone_size: NA
d_call: NA
cdr3_aa: CASSQVEYTGELFF
cdr3_nt: TGTGCCAGCAGCCAAGTGGAGTACACCGGGGAGCTGTTTTTT

v_call: TRBV14
j_call: TRBJ2-2
clone_size: NA
d_call: TRBD2
cdr3_aa: CASSLSLAGGPNTGELFF
cdr3_nt: TGTGCCAGCAGCCTGTCTTTAGCGGGAGGCCCGAACACCGGGGAGCTGTTTTTT

v_call: TRBV27
j_call: TRBJ2-1
clone_size: once
d_call: NA
cdr3_aa: CASSPWGSYNEQFF
cdr3_nt: TGTGCCAGCAGTCCATGGGGCAGCTACAATGAGCAGTTCTTC

v_call: TRBV7-2
j_call: TRBJ2-1
clone_size: once
d_call: TRBD2
cdr3_aa: CASSLGLGSGRAGFF
cdr3_nt: TGTGCCAGCAGCTTAGGGCTTGGTAGCGGGAGGGCCGGGTTCTTC

v_call: TRBV11-1
j_call: TRBJ1-2
clone_size: NA
d_call: NA
cdr3_aa: CASSLGEAYYGYTF
cdr3_nt: TGTGCCAGCAGCTTAGGGGAGGCCTACTATGGCTACACCTTC

v_call: TRBV27
j_call: TRBJ2-3
clone_size: NA
d_call: TRBD2
cdr3_aa: CASSPSFRLAGDTDTQYF
cdr3_nt: TGTGCCAGCAGTCCGAGCTTCCGACTAGCGGGGGACACAGATACGCAGTATTTT

v_call: TRBV6-5
j_call: TRBJ1-2
clone_size: NA
d_call: TRBD1
cdr3_aa: CASSRDSSRHGYTF
cdr3_nt: TGTGCCAGCAGTAGGGACAGCAGCCGCCATGGCTACACCTTC

v_call: TRBV19
j_call: TRBJ2-3
clone_size: NA
d_call: TRBD1
cdr3_aa: CASSMEDRGDTQYF
cdr3_nt: TGTGCCAGTAGTATGGAGGACAGGGGGGATACGCAGTATTTT

v_call: TRBV28
j_call: TRBJ2-5
clone_size: NA
d_call: NA
cdr3_aa: CASSFLTGGGETQYF
cdr3_nt: TGTGCCAGCAGTTTTTTAACCGGAGGAGGAGAGACCCAGTACTTC

v_call: TRBV7-2
j_call: TRBJ1-5
clone_size: NA
d_call: TRBD1
cdr3_aa: CASSLKQGGLNQPQHF
cdr3_nt: TGTGCCAGCAGCCTGAAACAGGGGGGGCTTAATCAGCCCCAGCATTTT

v_call: TRBV15
j_call: TRBJ1-1
clone_size: NA
d_call: TRBD1
cdr3_aa: CATSMGTGGSPNTEAFF
cdr3_nt: TGTGCCACCAGCATGGGGACAGGGGGCTCCCCGAACACTGAAGCTTTCTTT

v_call: TRBV20-1
j_call: TRBJ2-7
clone_size: NA
d_call: NA
cdr3_aa: CSASEDSPYEQYF
cdr3_nt: TGCAGTGCTAGTGAGGACTCCCCCTACGAGCAGTACTTC

v_call: TRBV5-4
j_call: TRBJ2-5
clone_size: NA
d_call: TRBD1
cdr3_aa: CASSSSGTGGETQYF
cdr3_nt: TGTGCCAGCAGCTCATCCGGGACAGGGGGAGAGACCCAGTACTTC

v_call: TRBV25-1
j_call: TRBJ1-1
clone_size: NA
d_call: NA
cdr3_aa: CASKAGAEAFF
cdr3_nt: TGTGCCAGCAAAGCTGGGGCTGAAGCTTTCTTT

v_call: TRBV3-1/TRBV3-2
j_call: TRBJ2-2
clone_size: NA
d_call: NA
cdr3_aa: CASRREGTGELFF
cdr3_nt: TGTGCCAGCAGGCGCGAGGGCACCGGGGAGCTGTTTTTT

v_call: TRBV5-1
j_call: TRBJ2-5
clone_size: NA
d_call: TRBD1
cdr3_aa: CASSRQGERETQYF
cdr3_nt: TGCGCCAGCAGCCGACAGGGTGAGCGAGAGACCCAGTACTTC

v_call: TRBV6-4
j_call: TRBJ2-1
clone_size: once
d_call: NA
cdr3_aa: CASSDSGTYNNEQFF
cdr3_nt: TGTGCCAGCAGTGACTCCGGGACCTACAACAATGAGCAGTTCTTC

v_call: TRBV28
j_call: TRBJ2-7
clone_size: NA
d_call: NA
cdr3_aa: CASSLLSAGRTYEQYF
cdr3_nt: TGTGCCAGCAGTTTATTGTCCGCCGGACGGACCTACGAGCAGTACTTC

v_call: TRBV19
j_call: TRBJ2-2
clone_size: NA
d_call: NA
cdr3_aa: CASSIPNRDPTGELFF
cdr3_nt: TGTGCCAGTAGTATACCCAACCGGGACCCGACAGGGGAGCTGTTTTTT

v_call: TRBV7-9
j_call: TRBJ1-6
clone_size: NA
d_call: NA
cdr3_aa: CASSLGAGKNSPLHF
cdr3_nt: TGTGCCAGCAGCTTAGGAGCAGGGAAAAATTCACCCCTCCACTTT

v_call: TRBV4-1
j_call: TRBJ2-1
clone_size: once
d_call: TRBD2
cdr3_aa: CASSQVGTRHNEQFF
cdr3_nt: TGCGCCAGCAGCCAAGTCGGGACTAGGCACAATGAGCAGTTCTTC

v_call: TRBV28
j_call: TRBJ1-3
clone_size: NA
d_call: NA
cdr3_aa: CASTLGSSGNTIYF
cdr3_nt: TGTGCCAGCACCCTAGGGTCCTCTGGAAACACCATATATTTT

v_call: TRBV6-6
j_call: TRBJ2-3
clone_size: NA
d_call: NA
cdr3_aa: CASSYSNGEGRNTQYF
cdr3_nt: TGTGCCAGCAGTTACTCGAACGGGGAAGGGCGCAATACGCAGTATTTT

v_call: TRBV18
j_call: TRBJ2-1
clone_size: NA
d_call: NA
cdr3_aa: CASSPPIDSVEQFF
cdr3_nt: TGTGCCAGCTCACCACCAATCGACTCGGTTGAGCAGTTCTTC

v_call: TRBV19
j_call: TRBJ2-3
clone_size: NA
d_call: NA
cdr3_aa: CASSIKAWSDTQYF
cdr3_nt: TGTGCCAGTAGTATAAAAGCTTGGTCAGATACGCAGTATTTT